What follows is one TCR beta chain and its context. Per germline, CDR1 MNHEY and CDR2 SMNVEV (reference sequence). This CDR3 spans 14 amino acids. V dropped 5 bases and J dropped 7 bases, with 15 bases sitting between them. Method: immunoSEQ multiplex PCR; TCRdb's copy keeps in-frame clones and lacks some. The table includes tens of thousands of clones, more than 85% detected once. This sample is drawn from a study of T cell changes during pregnancy in multiple sclerosis. Sequencing was performed on peripheral blood, taken before pregnancy. The sequence came from a female donor with multiple sclerosis, enrolled in a pregnancy study. The J gene is TRBJ1-5, the V gene TRBV27, with unresolved D. The CDR3 sequence: CASSRRWPEQPQHF. CDR3 in DNA: TGTGCCAGCAGTCGACGGTGGCCGGAGCAGCCCCAGCATTTT.